This TCR beta chain appears in the sequencing data of a study of blood T cell repertoires in COVID-19. About the research overall: COVID-19 samples from acute and convalescent phases originated in the United States, Italy and Spain.

The data were produced by immunoSEQ multiplex PCR, yet TCRdb's version contains in-frame clones alone and is incomplete. The sample consists of around 230,000 clones, roughly 90% of them appearing once. The CDR3 covers 18 residues. Unmatched junction bases numbered 16, after V lost 4 bases and J lost 1 base. Germline CDR1 is SGDLS and CDR2 is YYNGEE. Participants came from roughly 23 US areas, aged about 18 to 89 years. Which cohort a participant joined came from the clinical history participants gave. The sequenced material came from PBMCs or T cells enriched from blood (not recorded which). The rearrangement joins TRBV9 to TRBJ2-5, with TRBD1 identical over 7 bases. The origin of this receptor is a woman aged 30 to 39 who had recovered from COVID-19. This CDR3 reads CASSLGPLGTASQETQYF. In DNA, the CDR3 is TGTGCCAGCAGCCTCGGGCCCCTCGGGACAGCAAGCCAAGAGACCCAGTACTTC.